The present T cell receptor (beta chain) was sequenced within a study of cytomegalovirus exposure and HLA in healthy donors. About the study: Early on, a data release was issued that held some 85 million unique TCRs from HLA-typed donors.

The primer mix had 60 Vbeta and 13 Jbeta primers. As handled by the study authors: The authors later counted approximately 80 million unique TCR beta chains, roughly 10 million of them shared. The protocol was immunoSEQ multiplex PCR, while the TCRdb copy is restricted to in-frame clones and leaves out a portion. That table supplies the V and J calls and clone size; D and trimming were determined from the DNA. The data hold 170,000 or so clones, with 80% to 90% observed a single time. The CDR3 is 15 residues long. Germline assignment: CDR1 KGHSH and CDR2 LQKENI. Between the trimmed V and J ends, which lost 8 bases and 4 bases, there was a span of 15 bases.

The sample was PBMCs. The chain is built from TRBV18 and TRBJ2-6; D might be TRBD2 (5 bases). The sequence was collected from a girl under 18 in good health and CMV-seropositive. The CDR3 protein is CASPTEGSGANVLTF. As DNA, the CDR3 is TGTGCCAGCCCCACCGAGGGCTCCGGGGCCAACGTCCTGACTTTC. Complete variable domain (other parts from reference TRBV18 and TRBJ2-6): NAGVMQNPRHLVRRRGQEARLRCSPMKGHSHVYWYRQLPEEGLKFMVYLQKENIIDESGMPKERFSAEFPKEGPSILRIQQVVRGDSAAYFCASPTEGSGANVLTFGAGSRLTVL.